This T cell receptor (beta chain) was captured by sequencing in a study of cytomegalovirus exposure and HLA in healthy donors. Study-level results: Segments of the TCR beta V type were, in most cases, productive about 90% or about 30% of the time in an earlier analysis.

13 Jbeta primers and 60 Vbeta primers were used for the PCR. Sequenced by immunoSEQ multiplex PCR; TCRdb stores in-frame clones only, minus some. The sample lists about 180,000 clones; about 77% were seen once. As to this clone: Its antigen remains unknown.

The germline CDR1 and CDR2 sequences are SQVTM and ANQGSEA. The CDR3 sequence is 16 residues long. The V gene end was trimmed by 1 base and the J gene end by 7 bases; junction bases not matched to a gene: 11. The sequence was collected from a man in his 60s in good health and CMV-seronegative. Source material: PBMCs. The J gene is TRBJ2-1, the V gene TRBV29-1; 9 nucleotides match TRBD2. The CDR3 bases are TGCAGCGTTGAAGGCGGGAGGGGCAGGGTTGGGAATGAGCAGTTCTTC. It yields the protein CSVEGGRGRVGNEQFF.